These 16 T cell receptor beta chains originate from one sample sequenced in a study of CD8 T cells in Susac syndrome. Reverse transcription of about 0.5 to 1 ug RNA was carried out with random hexamers. TCRdb re-called the immunoSEQ multiplex PCR reads with MiXCR, one entry per CDR3 protein. The table has some 300,000 distinct CDR3 sequences, around nine tenths seen once; the top ten hold approximately 0.2%. Sequencing was carried out using CD8+ T cells from PBMCs. The receptor set was obtained from a human donor with multiple sclerosis.

In this sample, this clonotype turned up once. The chain uses TRBV12-3 or TRBV12-4 and TRBJ1-4; unclear D gene. The CDR3 covers 13 residues. V was cut by 5 bases and J by 6 bases, with 10 bases left in between. The DNA of the CDR3 is TGTGCCAGCAGTAGCAGGATGGATGAAAAACTGTTTTTT. This encodes CASSSRMDEKLFF.

This chain links TRBV7-9 with TRBJ2-3; TRBD2 agrees at 7 bases. Germline V CDR1 and CDR2: SEHNR, FQNEAQ (reference sequence). V shed 2 bases and J 2 bases; nucleotides not matched to a gene: 4. The CDR3 loop spans 15 amino acids. CDR3 DNA: TGTGCCAGCAGCTTACTAGCGGCCCTCACAGATACGCAGTATTTT. This sequence encodes CASSLLAALTDTQYF.

This chain uses TRBV27 with TRBJ1-2, with D perhaps TRBD1 (6 bases). The CDR3 is 16 residues long. Trimming left V 0 bases short and J 2 bases short, with 13 bases between. Germline V CDR1 and CDR2: MNHEY, SMNVEV (reference sequence). CDR3 sequence (DNA): TGTGCCAGCAGTTTATCTGGGCAGGGGAGGAACTATGGCTACACCTTC. Translating gives CASSLSGQGRNYGYTF.

The chain has TRBV12-3 or TRBV12-4 and TRBJ2-2, with 7 bases fitting TRBD2. CDR3 size: 16 residues. The V gene end was trimmed by 7 bases and the J gene end by 1 base; junction bases not matched to a gene: 9. CDR3: CASTHLLAVNTGELFF. In nucleotides, the CDR3 is TGTGCCAGCACCCATCTTCTAGCGGTGAACACCGGGGAGCTGTTTTTT.

The chain joins TRBV9 to TRBJ2-3; 9 bases line up with TRBD2. The CDR3 spans 17 residues. Germline CDR1 and CDR2: SGDLS and YYNGEE. The V segment lost 0 bases and the J segment 2 bases; nucleotides outside the gene matches: 7. Here the CDR3 reads CASSVDGSGGHTDTQYF. The CDR3 DNA is TGTGCCAGCAGCGTAGATGGTAGCGGGGGTCACACAGATACGCAGTATTTT.

The chain recombines TRBV3-1 with TRBJ2-1; 15 bases match TRBD2. Germline trimming cut 1 base from V and 10 bases from J; bases unmatched to any gene: 11. Germline V gives CDR1 LGHDT, CDR2 YNNKEL (reference sequence). This CDR3 has 18 residues. DNA of the CDR3: TGTGCCAGCAGCCAAGGACCACCGGGACTAGCGGGGGGCAGCGAGCAGTTCTTC. Its protein product is CASSQGPPGLAGGSEQFF.

The chain uses TRBV20-1 and TRBJ2-2, with D unresolved. The germline gives CDR1 DFQATT, CDR2 SNEGSKA (reference sequence). V was pared by 0 bases and J by 1 base, with 12 bases between. CDR3 length: 16 amino acids. Here the CDR3 reads CSARDLNLLNTGELFF. As DNA, the CDR3 is TGCAGTGCTAGAGATTTGAACTTATTGAACACCGGGGAGCTGTTTTTT.

This chain uses TRBV4-3 with TRBJ2-2; 12 nucleotides line up with TRBD2. Trimming removed 4 bases from V and 7 bases from J; junction bases left unmatched: 16. Germline CDR1 LGHNA, CDR2 YSLEER. The CDR3 is made up of 19 amino acids. The CDR3 here is CASSPEPRRLAGVVGELFF. The CDR3, as DNA: TGCGCCAGCAGCCCCGAACCCAGAAGACTAGCGGGAGTGGTCGGGGAGCTGTTTTTT.

V usage is TRBV6-6 and J usage is TRBJ2-1; TRBD1 matches at 7 bases. The CDR3 length is 16 residues. The germline CDR1 and CDR2 sequences are MNHNY and SVGAGI (reference sequence). The V segment lost 0 bases and the J segment 6 bases; nucleotides outside the gene matches: 8. The CDR3 DNA reads as TGTGCCAGCAGTTACTCACTACCGGGACAGAGCAATGAGCAGTTCTTC. Translation: CASSYSLPGQSNEQFF.

The V call is TRBV7-6, the J call TRBJ2-2; TRBD2 matches at 9 bases. The V gene end was trimmed by 3 bases and the J gene end by 7 bases; junction bases not matched to a gene: 9. Germline CDR1 and CDR2: SGHVS and FNYEAQ. The CDR3 runs to 16 residues. The CDR3 loop reads CASSFDLAGLLGELFF. The CDR3 region has the DNA TGTGCCAGCAGCTTCGATCTAGCGGGGCTACTCGGGGAGCTGTTTTTT.

The chain links TRBV5-4 to TRBJ1-2; 10 bases match TRBD1. This CDR3 is built from 12 residues. The V segment lost 5 bases and the J segment 8 bases; nucleotides outside the gene matches: 3. Germline assignment: CDR1 SGHNT and CDR2 YYREEE (reference sequence). The CDR3 coding sequence is TGTGCCAGCAGGGGGACAGGGGACGGCTACACCTTC. Translated: CASRGTGDGYTF.

The chain combines TRBV29-1 with TRBJ2-7; TRBD1 or TRBD2 may be the D gene (5 bases each). There are 13 residues in the CDR3. With 4 bases removed from V and 2 bases from J, the gap between germline ends came to 12 bases. CDR1 SQVTM and CDR2 ANQGSEA come from the germline V gene. CDR3 in amino acids: CSVGGTAPYEQYF. The CDR3 DNA follows: TGCAGCGTTGGGGGGACGGCTCCCTACGAGCAGTACTTC.

This chain connects TRBV20-1 to TRBJ2-5; 8 bases are shared with TRBD2. The CDR3 runs 15 residues. Germline lookup yields CDR1 DFQATT and CDR2 SNEGSKA (reference sequence). The ends lost 4 bases at V and 5 bases at J; junction bases unmatched: 12. The CDR3: CSAKPRSGRGETQYF. The CDR3 DNA sequence: TGCAGTGCTAAACCCCGAAGCGGGAGAGGCGAGACCCAGTACTTC.

This sequence joins TRBV12-3 or TRBV12-4 and TRBJ2-5; D is perhaps TRBD2 (5 bases). The CDR3 is 15 amino acids. Trimming left V 4 bases short and J 1 base short, with 13 bases between. The CDR3 DNA follows: TGTGCCAGCAGTTCCCAACCGGGATTCCAAGAGACCCAGTACTTC. Translation: CASSSQPGFQETQYF.

V is TRBV15 and J is TRBJ1-5; D gene ambiguous. This CDR3 is built from 15 residues. The V and J ends lost 2 bases and 0 bases respectively, with 8 bases between them. Germline assignment: CDR1 LNHNV and CDR2 YYDKDF (reference sequence). For the CDR3, the DNA is TGTGCCACCAGCAGAAGACCCCTTAGCAATCAGCCCCAGCATTTT. This codes for CATSRRPLSNQPQHF.

The rearrangement uses TRBV4-2 and TRBJ2-7; TRBD2 is a possible D gene (6 bases). Germline V lookup: CDR1 LGHNA, CDR2 YNFKEQ. This CDR3 contains 15 residues. Trimming left V 0 bases short and J 3 bases short, with 12 bases between. The CDR3 coding sequence is TGTGCCAGCAGCCAAGATCCTAGCGTCAGCTACGAGCAGTACTTC. It is translated as CASSQDPSVSYEQYF.